This TCR beta chain was recorded in a study of tumor-infiltrating lymphocytes in primary liver carcinoma. Study-wide results and limits: CD8+ and CD4+ repertoires went uncompared, the samples being bulk unsorted.

Regarding this clonotype: No antigen is known for it. One junction end does not reproduce the germline sequence, and a read error may be involved.

CDR3 length: 12 amino acids. TCR beta cDNA was reverse-transcribed from 500 to 550 ng of total RNA. The reaction used a constant-region primer and ProtoScript II reverse transcriptase. TCR beta libraries came from three nested multiplex PCR rounds using slightly modified ARM-PCR. Use of TRBV1-TRBV30 forward primers with a C-beta reverse primer characterized the first two PCR rounds, which lasted about 10 cycles each. TCRdb reprocessed the multiplex PCR reads with MiXCR, giving one entry per CDR3 protein. Seen here are approximately 320,000 distinct CDR3 sequences, roughly 60% observed once, and the top ten hold approximately 15%. The blood RNA (from unsorted whole blood) was obtained, and germline DNA was also extracted.

The sample was peripheral blood. The chain recombines TRBV12-3 or TRBV12-4 with TRBJ1-2; TRBD1 might be the D (6 bases). This TCR was recovered from a woman aged 25-40 years with primary liver carcinoma and hepatitis B virus infection. This CDR3 reads CASRGGAAGCTF. Written as DNA, the CDR3 is TGTGCCAGCAGGGGGGGCGCCGCTGGCTGCACCTTC.